This entry describes one TCR beta chain. The data were taken from a study of shared clonotypes between healthy human individuals. This table comes from immunoSEQ multiplex PCR, and its TCRdb copy is limited to in-frame clones, with some not included. The sample records roughly 400,000 clones, about 96% being singletons. Germline CDR1 and CDR2: LGHNA and YNFKEQ. Trimming removed 1 base from V and 3 bases from J; junction bases left unmatched: 5. The CDR3 spans 15 residues. The source material was memory CD8+ T cells sorted from blood. Sample subset: CD45RO+ cells pooled with CCR7-negative TemRA cells. This chain links TRBV4-2 with TRBJ1-2; 7 bases agree with TRBD1. The TCR sequence derives from a man younger than 40 in good health. The CDR3 loop is CASSQGQGDHYGYTF. In DNA form, the CDR3 reads TGTGCCAGCAGCCAAGGACAGGGAGATCACTATGGCTACACCTTC.